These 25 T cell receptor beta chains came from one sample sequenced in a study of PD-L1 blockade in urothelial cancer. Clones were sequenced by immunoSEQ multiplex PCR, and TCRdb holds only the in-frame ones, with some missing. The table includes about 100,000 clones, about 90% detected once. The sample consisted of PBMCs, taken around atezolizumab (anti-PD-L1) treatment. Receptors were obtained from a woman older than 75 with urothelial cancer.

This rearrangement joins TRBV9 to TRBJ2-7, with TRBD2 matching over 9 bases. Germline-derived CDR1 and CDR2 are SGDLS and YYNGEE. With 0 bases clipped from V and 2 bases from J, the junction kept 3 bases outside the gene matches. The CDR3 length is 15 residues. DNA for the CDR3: TGTGCCAGCAGCGTAGCTCCTAGCGGGGCCTACGAGCAGTACTTC. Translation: CASSVAPSGAYEQYF.

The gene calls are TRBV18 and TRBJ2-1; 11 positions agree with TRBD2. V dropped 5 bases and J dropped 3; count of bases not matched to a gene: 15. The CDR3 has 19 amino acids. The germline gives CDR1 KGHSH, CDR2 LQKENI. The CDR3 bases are TGTGCCAGCTCATCAATAAACGCCCAGACTAGCGGGAACTACAATGAGCAGTTCTTC. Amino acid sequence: CASSSINAQTSGNYNEQFF.

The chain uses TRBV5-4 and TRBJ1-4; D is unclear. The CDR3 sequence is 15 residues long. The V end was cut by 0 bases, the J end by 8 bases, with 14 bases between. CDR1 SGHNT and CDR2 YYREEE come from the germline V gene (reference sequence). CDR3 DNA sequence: TGTGCCAGCAGCTTGGGAGGAACGGTTGGGGAAAAACTGTTTTTT. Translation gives CASSLGGTVGEKLFF.

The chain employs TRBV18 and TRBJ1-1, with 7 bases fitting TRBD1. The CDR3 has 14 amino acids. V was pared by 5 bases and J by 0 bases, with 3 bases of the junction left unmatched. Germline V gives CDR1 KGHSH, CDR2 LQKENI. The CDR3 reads CASSSTGLNTEAFF. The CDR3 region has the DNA TGTGCCAGCTCATCGACAGGGTTGAACACTGAAGCTTTCTTT.

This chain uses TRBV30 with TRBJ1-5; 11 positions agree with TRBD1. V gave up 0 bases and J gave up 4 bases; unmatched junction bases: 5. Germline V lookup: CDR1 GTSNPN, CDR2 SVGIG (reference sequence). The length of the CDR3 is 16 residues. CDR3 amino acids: CAWSVPGQGGNQPQHF. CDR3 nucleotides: TGTGCCTGGAGTGTACCGGGACAGGGGGGTAATCAGCCCCAGCATTTT.

CDR3 sequence (DNA): TGTGCCAGCAGCCAAGTACGACCGGGACAGGGGAGGATAGGCACTGAAGCTTTCTTT. Its translation: CASSQVRPGQGRIGTEAFF. This chain connects TRBV4-2 to TRBJ1-1; TRBD1 agrees at 10 bases. There are 19 residues in the CDR3. V lost 1 base and J lost 4; bases outside the gene matches: 15. Germline V gene sequence: CDR1 LGHNA, CDR2 YNFKEQ.

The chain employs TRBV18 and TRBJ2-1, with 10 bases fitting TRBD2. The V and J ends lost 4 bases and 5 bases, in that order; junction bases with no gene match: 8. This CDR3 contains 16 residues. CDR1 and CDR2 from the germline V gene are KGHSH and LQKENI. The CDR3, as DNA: TGTGCCAGCTCACGACTAGTTGGACTAGCGGACAATGAGCAGTTCTTC. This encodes CASSRLVGLADNEQFF.

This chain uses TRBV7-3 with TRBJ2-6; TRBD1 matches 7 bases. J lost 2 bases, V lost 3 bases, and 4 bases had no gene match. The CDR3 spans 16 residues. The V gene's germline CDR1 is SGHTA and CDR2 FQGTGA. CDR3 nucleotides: TGTGCCAGCAGCTTCTACAGGGGTGCTGGGGCCAACGTCCTGACTTTC. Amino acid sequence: CASSFYRGAGANVLTF.

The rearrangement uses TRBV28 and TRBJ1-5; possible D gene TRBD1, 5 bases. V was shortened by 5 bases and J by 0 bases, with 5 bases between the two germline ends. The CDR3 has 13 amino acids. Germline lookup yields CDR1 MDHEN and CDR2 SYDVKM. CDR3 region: CASSQGSNQPQHF. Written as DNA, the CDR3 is TGTGCCAGCAGTCAGGGTAGCAATCAGCCCCAGCATTTT.

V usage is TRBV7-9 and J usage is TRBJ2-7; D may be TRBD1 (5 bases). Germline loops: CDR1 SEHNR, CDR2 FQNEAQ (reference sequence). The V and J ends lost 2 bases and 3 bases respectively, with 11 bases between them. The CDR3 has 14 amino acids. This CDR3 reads CASSLRQTIYEQYF. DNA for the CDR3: TGTGCCAGCAGCTTACGACAGACGATCTACGAGCAGTACTTC.

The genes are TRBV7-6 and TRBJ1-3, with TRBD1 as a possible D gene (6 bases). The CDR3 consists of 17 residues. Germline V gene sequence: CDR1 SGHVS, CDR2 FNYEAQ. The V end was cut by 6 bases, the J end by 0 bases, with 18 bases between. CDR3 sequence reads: CASSRAGGPLSGNTIYF. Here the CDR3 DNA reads TGTGCCAGCAGTCGAGCGGGGGGGCCACTCTCTGGAAACACCATATATTTT.

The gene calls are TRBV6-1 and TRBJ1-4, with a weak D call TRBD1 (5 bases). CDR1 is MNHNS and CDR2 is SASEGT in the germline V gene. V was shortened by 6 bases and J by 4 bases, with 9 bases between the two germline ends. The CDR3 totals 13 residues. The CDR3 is CASRTGNNEKLFF. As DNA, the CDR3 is TGTGCCAGCAGAACAGGAAATAATGAAAAACTGTTTTTT.

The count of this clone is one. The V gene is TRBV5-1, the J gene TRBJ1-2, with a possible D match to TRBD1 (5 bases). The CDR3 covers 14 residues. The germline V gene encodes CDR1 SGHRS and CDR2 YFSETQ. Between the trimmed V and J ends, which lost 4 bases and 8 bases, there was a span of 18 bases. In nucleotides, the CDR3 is TGCGCCAGCAGCCCCGCGTGGGGCCCCGGGGGCTACACCTTC. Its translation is CASSPAWGPGGYTF.

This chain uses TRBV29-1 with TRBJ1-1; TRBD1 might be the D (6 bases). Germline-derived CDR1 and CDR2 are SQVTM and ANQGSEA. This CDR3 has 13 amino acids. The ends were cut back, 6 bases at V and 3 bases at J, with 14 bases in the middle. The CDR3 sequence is CSVARGRDTEAFF. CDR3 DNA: TGCAGCGTCGCCAGGGGACGAGACACTGAAGCTTTCTTT.

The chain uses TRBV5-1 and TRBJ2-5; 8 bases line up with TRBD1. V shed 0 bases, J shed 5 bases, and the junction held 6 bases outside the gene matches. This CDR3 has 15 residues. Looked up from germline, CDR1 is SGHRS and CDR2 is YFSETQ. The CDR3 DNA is TGCGCCAGCAGCTTGGGGGCCCGGGACAGGGAGACCCAGTACTTC. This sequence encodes CASSLGARDRETQYF.

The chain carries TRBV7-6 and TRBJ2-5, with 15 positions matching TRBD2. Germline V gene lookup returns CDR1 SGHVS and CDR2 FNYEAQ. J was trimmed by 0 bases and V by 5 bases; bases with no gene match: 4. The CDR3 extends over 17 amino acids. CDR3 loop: CASSPGTSGRYQETQYF. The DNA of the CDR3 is TGTGCCAGCAGCCCCGGGACTAGCGGGAGGTACCAAGAGACCCAGTACTTC. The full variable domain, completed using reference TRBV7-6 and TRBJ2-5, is GAGVSQSPRYKVTKRGQDVALRCDPISGHVSLYWYRQALGQGPEFLTYFNYEAQQDKSGLPNDRFSAERPEGSISTLTIQRTEQRDSAMYRCASSPGTSGRYQETQYFGPGTRLLVL.

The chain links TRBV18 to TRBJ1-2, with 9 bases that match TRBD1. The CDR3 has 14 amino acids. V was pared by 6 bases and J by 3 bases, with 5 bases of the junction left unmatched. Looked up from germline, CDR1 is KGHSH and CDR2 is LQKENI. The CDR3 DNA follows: TGTGCCAGCTCGCGGGACAGGGCAGACTATGGCTACACCTTC. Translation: CASSRDRADYGYTF.

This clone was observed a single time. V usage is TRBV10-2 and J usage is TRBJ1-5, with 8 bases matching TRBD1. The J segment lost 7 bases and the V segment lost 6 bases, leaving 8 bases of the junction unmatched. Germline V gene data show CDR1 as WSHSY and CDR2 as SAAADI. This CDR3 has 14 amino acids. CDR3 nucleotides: TGCGCCAGCAGGTCTCAGGGGGCGGAACAGCCCCAGCATTTT. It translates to CASRSQGAEQPQHF.

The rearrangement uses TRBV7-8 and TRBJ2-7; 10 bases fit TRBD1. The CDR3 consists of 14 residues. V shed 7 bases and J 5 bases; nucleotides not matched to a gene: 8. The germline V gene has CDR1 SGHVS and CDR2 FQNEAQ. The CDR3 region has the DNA TGTGCCAGCACCTGGGACAGGGGAAATGACGAGCAGTACTTC. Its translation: CASTWDRGNDEQYF.

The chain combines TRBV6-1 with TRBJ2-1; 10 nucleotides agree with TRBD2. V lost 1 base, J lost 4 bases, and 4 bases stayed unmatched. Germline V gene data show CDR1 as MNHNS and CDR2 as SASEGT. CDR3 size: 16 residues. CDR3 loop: CASSEETSGWYNEQFF. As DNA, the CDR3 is TGTGCCAGCAGTGAAGAGACTAGCGGGTGGTACAATGAGCAGTTCTTC.

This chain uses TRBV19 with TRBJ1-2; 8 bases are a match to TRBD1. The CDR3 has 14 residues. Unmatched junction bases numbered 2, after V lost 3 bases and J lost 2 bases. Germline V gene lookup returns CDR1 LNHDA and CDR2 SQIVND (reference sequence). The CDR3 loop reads CASSMGQANYGYTF. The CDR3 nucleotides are TGTGCCAGTAGTATGGGACAGGCCAACTATGGCTACACCTTC.

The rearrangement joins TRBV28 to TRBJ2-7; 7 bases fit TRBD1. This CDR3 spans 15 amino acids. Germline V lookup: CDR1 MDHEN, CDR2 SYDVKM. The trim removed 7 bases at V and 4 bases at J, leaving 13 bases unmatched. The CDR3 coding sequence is TGTGCCAGCACCACCCCAGGGGACAGAGGGTACGAGCAGTACTTC. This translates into CASTTPGDRGYEQYF.

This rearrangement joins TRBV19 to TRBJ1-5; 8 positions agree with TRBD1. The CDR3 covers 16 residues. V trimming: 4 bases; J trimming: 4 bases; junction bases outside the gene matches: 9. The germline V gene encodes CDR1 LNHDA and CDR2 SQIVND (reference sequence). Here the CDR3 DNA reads TGTGCCAGTAGTACCTCGACAGGGGCTGGGAATCAGCCCCAGCATTTT. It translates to CASSTSTGAGNQPQHF.

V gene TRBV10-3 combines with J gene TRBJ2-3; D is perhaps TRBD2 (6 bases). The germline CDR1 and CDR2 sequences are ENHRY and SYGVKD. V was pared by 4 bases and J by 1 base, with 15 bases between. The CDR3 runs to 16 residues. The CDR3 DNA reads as TGTGCCATCAGTGGGGGGGAAAGAGGGGGCACAGATACGCAGTATTTT. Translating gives CAISGGERGGTDTQYF.

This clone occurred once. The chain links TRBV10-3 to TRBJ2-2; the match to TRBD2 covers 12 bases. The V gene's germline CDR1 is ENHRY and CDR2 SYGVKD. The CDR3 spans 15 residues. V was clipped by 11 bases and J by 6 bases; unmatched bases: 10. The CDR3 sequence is CAARTSGIRSGELFF. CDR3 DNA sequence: TGTGCCGCCCGGACTAGCGGGATTCGGTCCGGGGAGCTGTTTTTT.